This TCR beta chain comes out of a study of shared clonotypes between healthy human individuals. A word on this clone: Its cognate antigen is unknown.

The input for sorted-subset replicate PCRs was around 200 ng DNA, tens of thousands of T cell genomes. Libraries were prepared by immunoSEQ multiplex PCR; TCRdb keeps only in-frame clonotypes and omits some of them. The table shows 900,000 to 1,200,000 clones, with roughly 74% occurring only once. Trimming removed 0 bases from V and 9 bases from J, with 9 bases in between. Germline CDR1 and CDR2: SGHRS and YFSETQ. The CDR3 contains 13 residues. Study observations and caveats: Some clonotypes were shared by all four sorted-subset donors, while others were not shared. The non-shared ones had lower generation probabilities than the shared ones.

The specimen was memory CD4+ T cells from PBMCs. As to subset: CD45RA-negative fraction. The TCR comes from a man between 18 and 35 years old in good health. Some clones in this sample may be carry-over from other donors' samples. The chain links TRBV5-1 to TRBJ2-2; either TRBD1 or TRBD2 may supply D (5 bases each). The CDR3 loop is CASSLAGARELFF. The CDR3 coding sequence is TGCGCCAGCAGCTTGGCCGGGGCCAGGGAGCTGTTTTTT.